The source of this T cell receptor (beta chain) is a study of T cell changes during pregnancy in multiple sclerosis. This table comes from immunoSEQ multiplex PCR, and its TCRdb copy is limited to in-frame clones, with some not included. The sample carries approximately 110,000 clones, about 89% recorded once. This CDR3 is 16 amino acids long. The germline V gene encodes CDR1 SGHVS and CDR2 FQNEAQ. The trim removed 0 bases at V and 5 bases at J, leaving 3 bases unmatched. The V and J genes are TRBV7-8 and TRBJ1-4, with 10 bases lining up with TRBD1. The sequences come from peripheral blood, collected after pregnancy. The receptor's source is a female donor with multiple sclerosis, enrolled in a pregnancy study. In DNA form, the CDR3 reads TGTGCCAGCAGCTTAGCGGGGGGACAGGGGAATGAAAAACTGTTTTTT. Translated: CASSLAGGQGNEKLFF.